Following are 10 T cell receptor beta chains from one sample sequenced in a study of CD8 T cells in Susac syndrome. With random hexamers, reverse transcription was performed on roughly 0.5 to 1 ug of RNA. TCRdb recomputed calls from the immunoSEQ multiplex PCR reads with MiXCR, one row per CDR3 protein. This sample has hundreds of thousands of distinct CDR3 sequences, with approximately 95% found just once. Material: CD4+ T cells from PBMCs. These receptors all stem from a human donor with multiple sclerosis.

CDR3 in amino acids: CASTGWYGYTF. CDR3 nucleotides: TGTGCCTCGACGGGATGGTATGGCTACACCTTC. The chain is built from TRBV30 and TRBJ1-2, with D unresolved. The V end lost 7 bases, the J end lost 5 bases, and 11 bases lay between the germline ends. This CDR3 comprises 11 residues. Germline assignment: CDR1 GTSNPN and CDR2 SVGIG (reference sequence).

The V and J genes are TRBV25-1 and TRBJ2-1; 11 nucleotides match TRBD1. This CDR3 comprises 15 residues. Trimming at V came to 4 bases and at J to 12 bases, leaving 11 bases not matched to a gene. The V gene's germline CDR1 is MGHDK and CDR2 SYGVNS. CDR3 amino acids: CASSGRTGGFDGQFF. In DNA form, the CDR3 reads TGTGCCAGCAGTGGGCGGACAGGGGGCTTTGATGGGCAGTTCTTC. The variable domain in full, completed from reference TRBV25-1 and TRBJ2-1, reads EADIYQTPRYLVIGTGKKITLECSQTMGHDKMYWYQQDPGMELHLIHYSYGVNSTEKGDLSSESTVSRIRTEHFPLTLESARPSHTSQYLCASSGRTGGFDGQFFGPGTRLTVL.

The chain has TRBV30 and TRBJ1-1; no firm D call. V lost 3 bases and J lost 11, with 13 bases in between. In germline, CDR1 is GTSNPN, CDR2 SVGIG (reference sequence). The CDR3 loop spans 11 amino acids. The CDR3 is CAWSLRFGAFF. The CDR3 DNA sequence: TGTGCCTGGAGCCTCCGTTTTGGGGCTTTCTTT.

The chain recombines TRBV30 with TRBJ1-1; D is ambiguous. The CDR3 contains 12 residues. V was pared by 6 bases and J by 4 bases, with 12 bases between. Germline-derived CDR1 and CDR2 are GTSNPN and SVGIG (reference sequence). The CDR3: CACKREGTEAFF. The CDR3 DNA is TGTGCCTGCAAACGGGAGGGCACTGAAGCTTTCTTT.

The V and J genes are TRBV30 and TRBJ2-3, with D possibly matching TRBD2 (6 bases). The CDR3 sequence is 18 residues long. Per germline, CDR1 GTSNPN and CDR2 SVGIG (reference sequence). V was trimmed by 2 bases and J by 4 bases, leaving 25 bases between them. CDR3 in amino acids: CAWSRLSPGLKGADTQYF. CDR3 DNA: TGTGCCTGGAGTCGACTCTCCCCCGGACTAAAAGGGGCAGATACGCAGTATTTT.

V is TRBV19 and J is TRBJ1-2; 7 positions agree with TRBD1. The germline gives CDR1 LNHDA, CDR2 SQIVND (reference sequence). V was clipped by 5 bases and J by 3 bases; unmatched bases: 12. This CDR3 comprises 16 residues. The CDR3, as DNA: TGTGCCAGTAGTGGAAGGGGGCGCGGTTCCGACTATGGCTACACCTTC. It codes for CASSGRGRGSDYGYTF.

The chain joins TRBV29-1 to TRBJ1-2, with TRBD1 as a possible D gene (6 bases). Trimming stripped 7 bases from V and 4 bases from J, with 13 bases between. The germline V gene encodes CDR1 SQVTM and CDR2 ANQGSEA. This CDR3 comprises 12 residues. DNA for the CDR3: TGCAGCGGCCTACAGGGTACCTATGGCTACACCTTC. It codes for CSGLQGTYGYTF.

This clonotype has just one count. The chain carries TRBV21-1 and TRBJ1-5; TRBD1, the table's D call, was not compared with the DNA. TRBV21-1 is designated a pseudogene. The CDR3 has 12 amino acids. CDR3 sequence reads: CASSPGAQPQHF. The CDR3 region has the DNA TGTGCCAGCAGCCCGGGTGCTCAGCCCCAGCATTTT.

This clonotype has only a few counts. The rearrangement uses TRBV20-1 and TRBJ2-5, with 11 bases that match TRBD2. CDR1 is DFQATT, CDR2 SNEGSKA, per germline (reference sequence). This CDR3 contains 13 residues. The J segment lost 2 bases and the V segment lost 5 bases, leaving 1 base of the junction unmatched. CDR3 region: CSARLAGQETQYF. The CDR3 nucleotides read TGCAGTGCTCGACTAGCGGGGCAAGAGACCCAGTACTTC.

The chain uses TRBV4-1 and TRBJ2-7; D call uncertain. The CDR3 has 14 residues. With 4 bases removed from V and 2 bases from J, the gap between germline ends came to 12 bases. The germline V gene encodes CDR1 MGHRA and CDR2 YSYEKL. CDR3 nucleotides: TGCGCCAGCAGCCCCGGGCCAGTGGCCTACGAGCAGTACGTC. The encoded protein is CASSPGPVAYEQYV.